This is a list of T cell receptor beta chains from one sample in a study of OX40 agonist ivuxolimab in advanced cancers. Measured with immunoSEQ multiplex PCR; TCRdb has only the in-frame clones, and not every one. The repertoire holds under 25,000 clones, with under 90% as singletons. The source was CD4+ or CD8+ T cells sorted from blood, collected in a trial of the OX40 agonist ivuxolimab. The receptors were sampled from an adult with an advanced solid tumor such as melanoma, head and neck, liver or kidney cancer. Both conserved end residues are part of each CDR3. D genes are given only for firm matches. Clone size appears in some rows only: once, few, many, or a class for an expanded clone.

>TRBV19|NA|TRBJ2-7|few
CASSIGEGTAYEQYF
TGTGCCAGTAGTATTGGCGAAGGAACCGCCTACGAGCAGTACTTC
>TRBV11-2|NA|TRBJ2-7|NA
CASSSARLYEQYF
TGTGCCAGCAGCTCCGCTCGGCTTTACGAGCAGTACTTC
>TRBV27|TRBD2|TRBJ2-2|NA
CASSLSLAGGYTGELFF
TGTGCCAGCAGTTTATCCCTAGCGGGAGGCTACACCGGGGAGCTGTTTTTT
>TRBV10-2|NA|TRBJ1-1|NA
CASSEGENTEAFF
TGCGCCAGCAGTGAGGGGGAGAACACTGAAGCTTTCTTT
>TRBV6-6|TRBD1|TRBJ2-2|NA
CASYLTGMNTGELFF
TGTGCCAGCTACTTGACAGGGATGAACACCGGGGAGCTGTTTTTT
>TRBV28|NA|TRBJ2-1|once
CASSVPGGRNNEQFF
TGTGCCAGCAGTGTCCCCGGGGGGCGCAACAATGAGCAGTTCTTC
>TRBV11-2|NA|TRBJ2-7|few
CASSLEFSQSPYEQYF
TGTGCCAGCAGCTTAGAGTTTAGTCAATCCCCCTACGAGCAGTACTTC
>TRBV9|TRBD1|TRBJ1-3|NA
CASSLTQGNSGNTIYF
TGTGCCAGCAGCCTTACACAGGGGAACTCTGGAAACACCATATATTTT
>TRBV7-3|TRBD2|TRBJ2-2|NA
CASSGLAGRGELFF
TGTGCCAGCAGCGGACTAGCGGGAAGGGGGGAGCTGTTTTTT
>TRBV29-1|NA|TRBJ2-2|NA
CSFRSNTGELFF
TGCAGTTTCAGATCGAACACCGGGGAGCTGTTTTTT
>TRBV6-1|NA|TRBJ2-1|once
CASSGGGRGQGEQFF
TGTGCCAGCAGTGGGGGGGGCAGGGGGCAGGGTGAGCAGTTCTTC